The next 19 T cell receptor beta chains were all read from a single sample in a study of T cell responses to AZD1222 COVID-19 vaccine. Data came from immunoSEQ multiplex PCR; TCRdb stores just in-frame clones and leaves some out. This sample has 200,000 or so clones, with roughly 92% found just once. This sample comprised peripheral blood, obtained on day 0 of AZD1222 vaccination. All receptors come from an adult in good health.

The chain has TRBV5-4 and TRBJ2-7; D is perhaps TRBD1 (5 bases). The CDR3 covers 14 residues. The germline V gene encodes CDR1 SGHNT and CDR2 YYREEE (reference sequence). V was pared by 0 bases and J by 6 bases, with 13 bases between. The CDR3 is CASSLGQGFIEQYF. CDR3 nucleotide sequence: TGTGCCAGCAGCTTGGGGCAGGGTTTCATCGAGCAGTACTTC.

This clone is a singleton in its sample. The gene calls are TRBV6-5 and TRBJ2-3, with D unclear. Per germline, CDR1 MNHEY and CDR2 SVGAGI. V was cut by 0 bases and J by 7 bases, with 14 bases left in between. This CDR3 comprises 15 residues. In DNA, the CDR3 is TGTGCCAGCAGTTACTCTTACCATAGTACAAATACGCAGTATTTT. It codes for CASSYSYHSTNTQYF.

The chain recombines TRBV28 with TRBJ2-5; no clear D gene. Per the germline V gene, CDR1 is MDHEN and CDR2 is SYDVKM. CDR3 size: 12 residues. The ends were cut back, 3 bases at V and 5 bases at J, with 7 bases in the middle. In DNA, the CDR3 is TGTGCCAGCAGTTTTTCCGTCGAGACCCAGTACTTC. Protein product: CASSFSVETQYF.

The V and J genes are TRBV19 and TRBJ1-4; perhaps TRBD1 as D (5 bases). The CDR3 runs 14 residues. Looked up from germline, CDR1 is LNHDA and CDR2 is SQIVND (reference sequence). V was clipped by 7 bases and J by 7 bases, with 16 bases between them. The CDR3 sequence: CASNQGVIFEKLFF. DNA for the CDR3: TGTGCCAGTAATCAGGGCGTAATTTTTGAAAAACTGTTTTTT.

This chain links TRBV6-1 with TRBJ1-6; unclear D gene. CDR3 length: 15 residues. From germline, CDR1 is MNHNS and CDR2 SASEGT. V lost 1 base and J 3 bases, leaving 7 bases between the germline ends. The CDR3 DNA sequence: TGTGCCAGCAGTGAAGTTCAGGTCTATAATTCACCCCTCCACTTT. Its protein is CASSEVQVYNSPLHF.

The chain carries TRBV14 and TRBJ1-6, with D perhaps matching TRBD1 (5 bases). V was shortened by 4 bases and J by 9 bases, with 10 bases between the two germline ends. The germline V gene has CDR1 SGHDN and CDR2 FVKESK. The CDR3 consists of 13 residues. DNA of the CDR3: TGTGCCAGCAGCCTCCAGACAGCTTCACCCCTCCACTTT. Protein: CASSLQTASPLHF.

The V and J genes are TRBV24-1 and TRBJ1-3; the D gene is possibly TRBD1 (5 bases). The CDR3 is 15 residues long. Germline CDR1 and CDR2: KGHDR and SFDVKD. V was clipped by 4 bases and J by 2 bases, with 11 bases between them. The CDR3 DNA sequence: TGTGCCACCAGTGACTCCAGGGTGACTGGAAACACCATATATTTT. This codes for CATSDSRVTGNTIYF.

The V gene is TRBV7-7, the J gene TRBJ2-7; D is uncertain. This CDR3 is built from 15 residues. V was trimmed by 3 bases and J by 2 bases, leaving 14 bases between them. CDR1 is SSHAT and CDR2 is FNYEAQ in the germline V gene (reference sequence). The CDR3 bases are TGTGCCAGCAGCTTGAGTGATCTCGAGACCTACGAGCAGTACTTC. This gives the protein CASSLSDLETYEQYF. Combining the CDR3 with reference TRBV7-7 and TRBJ2-7 gives the whole variable domain GAGVSQSPRYKVTKRGQDVTLRCDPISSHATLYWYQQALGQGPEFLTYFNYEAQPDKSGLPSDRFSAERPEGSISTLTIQRTEQRDSAMYRCASSLSDLETYEQYFGPGTRLTVT.

The J gene is TRBJ2-1, the V gene TRBV7-8; TRBD2 matches 14 bases. The CDR3 totals 16 residues. The J segment lost 8 bases and the V segment lost 4 bases, leaving 7 bases of the junction unmatched. Looked up from germline, CDR1 is SGHVS and CDR2 is FQNEAQ. The CDR3 sequence: CASSSGTSGSIYEQFF. CDR3 DNA: TGTGCCAGCAGCTCCGGGACTAGCGGGAGTATCTATGAGCAGTTCTTC.

The chain combines TRBV6-5 with TRBJ1-1; D is unclear. CDR1 is MNHEY, CDR2 SVGAGI, per germline. Between the trimmed V and J ends, which lost 2 bases and 3 bases, there was a span of 13 bases. This CDR3 has 15 residues. CDR3 DNA sequence: TGTGCCAGCAGTTACGGGTCAGGATGGGACACTGAAGCTTTCTTT. This sequence encodes CASSYGSGWDTEAFF.

This chain links TRBV7-2 with TRBJ2-7; TRBD2 matches 7 bases. Trimming cost V 2 bases and J 2 bases; bases outside gene matches: 3. This CDR3 is 14 amino acids long. Germline CDR1 SGHTA, CDR2 FQGNSA. The CDR3 DNA follows: TGTGCCAGCAGCTTAACCAGCGGGGCCTACGAGCAGTACGTC. Translation: CASSLTSGAYEQYV.

A few counts support this clone. The J gene is TRBJ1-1, the V gene TRBV5-6; D unclear. The CDR3 spans 13 residues. Trimming shortened V by 4 bases and J by 4 bases, and 11 bases separated the two germline ends. Germline CDR1 reads SGHDT; CDR2 reads YYEEEE. The CDR3 DNA reads TGTGCCAGCAGCCGCTTTAGTGGCACTGAAGCTTTCTTT. Protein: CASSRFSGTEAFF.

This rearrangement joins TRBV19 to TRBJ2-1; 9 positions agree with TRBD2. CDR1 LNHDA and CDR2 SQIVND come from the germline V gene (reference sequence). V was clipped by 4 bases and J by 2 bases; unmatched bases: 6. This CDR3 comprises 16 residues. The DNA for the CDR3 is TGTGCCAGTAGTAGGGCGGGAGGGCCCCCCTACAATGAGCAGTTCTTC. Its protein is CASSRAGGPPYNEQFF.

The V call is TRBV6-5, the J call TRBJ2-2, with 8 bases identical to TRBD1. The CDR3 is made up of 13 amino acids. The germline V gene encodes CDR1 MNHEY and CDR2 SVGAGI. The V gene end was trimmed by 6 bases and the J gene end by 7 bases; junction bases not matched to a gene: 4. CDR3 nucleotides: TGTGCCAGCAGGGACAGGGTTGGCGGGGAGCTGTTTTTT. It is translated as CASRDRVGGELFF.

This clone has just one count. The genes are TRBV5-6 and TRBJ2-5, with 7 positions matching TRBD1. Looked up from germline, CDR1 is SGHDT and CDR2 is YYEEEE. V dropped 5 bases and J dropped 1; count of bases not matched to a gene: 5. This CDR3 is 14 amino acids long. The CDR3 sequence: CASSSGTVQETQYF. The DNA of the CDR3 is TGTGCCAGCAGTTCCGGGACAGTCCAAGAGACCCAGTACTTC.

The rearrangement joins TRBV3-1 (or the pseudogene TRBV3-2) to TRBJ2-3; no clear D. Germline V gene sequence: CDR1 LGHDT, CDR2 YNNKEL (reference sequence). The CDR3 is made up of 14 amino acids. V lost 4 bases and J lost 2, with 10 bases in between. The CDR3 DNA follows: TGTGCCAGCAGCCCCCGGCCTCCCACAGATACGCAGTATTTT. Translating gives CASSPRPPTDTQYF.

V and J are TRBV29-1 and TRBJ1-1; D is ambiguous. Germline V gene data show CDR1 as SQVTM and CDR2 as ANQGSEA. The V end was cut by 8 bases, the J end by 5 bases, with 18 bases between. This CDR3 is built from 13 residues. The CDR3 DNA sequence: TGCAGCTACTCCTCGGCGTTGGGGACTGAAGCTTTCTTT. Translated, it gives CSYSSALGTEAFF.

The CDR3 spells CAWSASGSLNEQFF. CDR3 nucleotides: TGTGCCTGGAGCGCTAGCGGGAGCTTAAATGAGCAGTTCTTC. The gene calls are TRBV30 and TRBJ2-1; 10 bases line up with TRBD2. Germline-derived CDR1 and CDR2 are GTSNPN and SVGIG (reference sequence). V trimming: 3 bases; J trimming: 7 bases; junction bases outside the gene matches: 6. The CDR3 contains 14 residues.

The table lists this clone with a count of one. The chain is built from TRBV6-5 and TRBJ2-7, with a possible D match to TRBD2 (5 bases). This CDR3 spans 13 amino acids. Trimming took off 10 bases at V and 1 base at J, with 14 bases between the two ends. Germline V gives CDR1 MNHEY, CDR2 SVGAGI. CDR3 nucleotides: TGTGCCACCAAGGATCGGGGATCCTACGAGCAGTACTTC. Protein: CATKDRGSYEQYF.